This TCR beta chain is drawn from a study of PD-1 blockade in classical Hodgkin lymphoma. Overall study findings and caveats: Baseline TCR diversity was reportedly lower in newly diagnosed patients than healthy donors.

Repertoires were generated with immunoSEQ multiplex PCR, while TCRdb's copy carries only in-frame clones and drops some. The sample consists of 95,000 to 120,000 clones, roughly 87% of them appearing once. A word on this clone: Its matching antigen is unknown.

CDR1 and CDR2 from the germline V gene are LNHDA and SQIVND (reference sequence). The length of the CDR3 is 15 residues. V was pared by 4 bases and J by 6 bases, with 13 bases between. There was relapse after autologous stem cell transplantation in every patient, and there was variation in brentuximab vedotin exposure. This receptor was obtained from a human donor with classical Hodgkin lymphoma. The sequencing here drew on peripheral blood mononuclear cells (PBMCs), taken before the second cycle of nivolumab. The chain uses TRBV19 and TRBJ1-6; D may be TRBD1 (5 bases). CDR3 DNA sequence: TGTGCCAGTAGTAGGGTGACAGAACTTAATTCACCCCTCCACTTT. Its protein is CASSRVTELNSPLHF.